The clone carrying this TCR beta chain was detected only a few times. Antigen unknown. Produced via immunoSEQ multiplex PCR; TCRdb's table is partial and in-frame only. Among some 56,000 clones listed, roughly 75% were seen once. Time point here: week 47, end of study. Doses consisted of 300 ug of mutant IDH1 20-mer peptide each, paired with topical imiquimod. Donors' newly diagnosed IDH1-mutant WHO grade 3 or 4 astrocytomas lacked nuclear ATRX. These data come from a study of a mutant IDH1 vaccine in newly diagnosed glioma. About the study: Most had both radiotherapy and temozolomide beforehand; others had only one. Week 35 was assigned to visit V12, and week 47 was assigned to visit V13.

CDR3 length equals 20 residues. Germline V gene sequence: CDR1 LNHDA, CDR2 SQIVND (reference sequence). V dropped 3 bases and J dropped 1 base, with 24 bases sitting between them. The input for sequencing was PBMCs, taken from a glioma patient whose treatment included an IDH1 peptide vaccine. The TCR was taken from a man aged 50 to 60 with glioma. This chain links TRBV19 with TRBJ1-4; perhaps TRBD1 as D (5 bases). In DNA, the CDR3 is TGTGCCAGTAGTATCCTACCTACCCTGGGGGGATCCGAAACTAATGAAAAACTGTTTTTT. Translating it yields CASSILPTLGGSETNEKLFF.